The 25 T cell receptor beta chains reported below all come from one sample, sequenced in a study of long-term antiretroviral therapy in people with HIV. Researchers ran immunoSEQ v3.0 at survey level. The assay was immunoSEQ multiplex PCR, and TCRdb's table has in-frame clones only and misses some. The sample carries 35,000 or so clones, 70% to 90% recorded once. The sample in question was unsorted PBMCs, obtained 2.2 years after starting antiretroviral therapy. All receptors derive from a man between 18 and 29 years old with HIV.

The chain combines TRBV14 with TRBJ1-6; D possibly corresponds to TRBD1 (6 bases). CDR1 is SGHDN, CDR2 FVKESK, per germline. The CDR3 runs 15 residues. Trimming left V 4 bases short and J 4 bases short, with 11 bases between. Here the CDR3 DNA reads TGTGCCAGCAGCCTTACAGGGATTTATAATTCACCCCTCCACTTT. Protein product: CASSLTGIYNSPLHF.

The chain combines TRBV27 with TRBJ2-3, with 10 bases that match TRBD2. With V trimmed by 3 bases and J by 3 bases, 3 bases remained unmatched. The length of the CDR3 is 15 residues. Germline V gene data show CDR1 as MNHEY and CDR2 as SMNVEV (reference sequence). CDR3 nucleotides: TGTGCCAGCAGTTTCAAGACTAGCGGGACAGATACGCAGTATTTT. Amino acid sequence: CASSFKTSGTDTQYF.

This clone came up a few times. The rearrangement uses TRBV30 and TRBJ2-1; no clear D. Per the germline V gene, CDR1 is GTSNPN and CDR2 is SVGIG (reference sequence). This CDR3 has 11 residues. V lost 5 bases, J lost 8 bases, and 10 bases lay in between. The CDR3 sequence: CAWQRVDEQFF. CDR3 DNA sequence: TGTGCCTGGCAGCGCGTTGATGAGCAGTTCTTC. Together with reference TRBV30 and TRBJ2-1, the CDR3 gives the full variable domain: SQTIHQWPATLVQPVGSPLSLECTVEGTSNPNLYWYRQAAGRGLQLLFYSVGIGQISSEVPQNLSASRPQDRQFILSSKKLLLSDSGFYLCAWQRVDEQFFGPGTRLTVL.

The chain carries TRBV4-1 and TRBJ2-6; D is perhaps TRBD2 (5 bases). Per the germline V gene, CDR1 is MGHRA and CDR2 is YSYEKL. V was clipped by 4 bases and J by 4 bases, with 11 bases between them. The CDR3 is 15 amino acids. This CDR3 is CASSPDWVGANVLTF. Here the CDR3 DNA reads TGCGCCAGCAGCCCGGACTGGGTCGGGGCCAACGTCCTGACTTTC.

V is TRBV10-2 and J is TRBJ1-2; maybe TRBD1 (6 bases). The V and J ends lost 6 bases and 0 bases respectively, with 14 bases between them. The CDR3 sequence is 15 residues long. CDR1 is WSHSY and CDR2 is SAAADI in the germline V gene. CDR3 region: CASRPVRGANYGYTF. CDR3 sequence (DNA): TGCGCCAGCAGGCCCGTCAGGGGAGCTAACTATGGCTACACCTTC.

The chain links TRBV6-5 to TRBJ1-1, with D maybe TRBD1 (5 bases). The V and J ends lost 0 bases and 5 bases respectively, with 7 bases between them. The germline V gene encodes CDR1 MNHEY and CDR2 SVGAGI. CDR3 length equals 13 residues. The DNA of the CDR3 is TGTGCCAGCAGTTACTCCGAGGGGACTGAAGCTTTCTTT. As protein: CASSYSEGTEAFF.

This clone is a singleton in its sample. The rearrangement uses TRBV6-6 and TRBJ1-5, with TRBD1 matching 9 bases. The CDR3 covers 16 residues. Per the germline V gene, CDR1 is MNHNY and CDR2 is SVGAGI (reference sequence). The J segment lost 2 bases and the V segment lost 10 bases, leaving 12 bases of the junction unmatched. For the CDR3, the DNA is TGTGCCACCCTCCCGGACAGGGGTAGGGGCAATCAGCCCCAGCATTTT. It encodes CATLPDRGRGNQPQHF.

The V and J genes are TRBV28 and TRBJ1-1, with D hard to call. V dropped 5 bases and J dropped 13 bases, with 14 bases sitting between them. From germline, CDR1 is MDHEN and CDR2 SYDVKM. The CDR3 has 11 residues. The CDR3 DNA reads as TGTGCCAGCAGTGAGACTCGATTGGGTTTCTTT. As protein: CASSETRLGFF.

This chain connects TRBV28 to TRBJ1-2; 10 positions agree with TRBD1. The CDR3 consists of 15 residues. With 5 bases clipped from V and 3 bases from J, the junction kept 6 bases outside the gene matches. Germline assignment: CDR1 MDHEN and CDR2 SYDVKM. The CDR3 here is CASSLRQGADYGYTF. The CDR3, as DNA: TGTGCCAGCAGTCTCCGACAGGGGGCGGACTATGGCTACACCTTC.

This chain uses TRBV18 with TRBJ2-3; a possible D gene is TRBD2 (5 bases). CDR1 and CDR2 (germline): KGHSH, LQKENI. Trimming cost V 4 bases and J 2 bases, with 19 bases left between them. This CDR3 has 17 amino acids. CDR3 sequence: CASSRMEVRGDTDTQYF. The CDR3 DNA is TGTGCCAGCTCACGGATGGAGGTCCGTGGGGACACAGATACGCAGTATTTT.

V and J are TRBV5-4 and TRBJ2-5; D is perhaps TRBD1 (6 bases). The CDR3 sequence is 12 residues long. CDR1 and CDR2 (germline): SGHNT, YYREEE (reference sequence). The germline V and J ends were trimmed by 0 bases and 13 bases, with 13 bases remaining between them. The CDR3 reads CASSLDRDRWYF. The CDR3 DNA is TGTGCCAGCAGCTTGGACAGGGACCGTTGGTACTTC. The full variable domain, rest sourced from reference TRBV5-4 and TRBJ2-5, is ETGVTQSPTHLIKTRGQQVTLRCSSQSGHNTVSWYQQALGQGPQFIFQYYREEENGRGNFPPRFSGLQFPNYSSELNVNALELDDSALYLCASSLDRDRWYFGPGTRLLVL.

The chain employs TRBV6-1 and TRBJ2-1; the D gene is possibly TRBD2 (6 bases). Germline CDR1 reads MNHNS; CDR2 reads SASEGT. V was trimmed by 7 bases and J by 7 bases, leaving 17 bases between them. The CDR3 is 14 amino acids. CDR3 sequence reads: CASTHDGRDNEQFF. CDR3 bases: TGTGCCAGCACCCATGACGGGAGAGATAATGAGCAGTTCTTC.

This chain joins TRBV19 and TRBJ2-5; no firm D call. V was shortened by 0 bases and J by 1 base, with 6 bases between the two germline ends. This CDR3 has 14 amino acids. Per the germline V gene, CDR1 is LNHDA and CDR2 is SQIVND (reference sequence). Here the CDR3 DNA reads TGTGCCAGTAGTATAGAGTTAATCCAAGAGACCCAGTACTTC. It yields the protein CASSIELIQETQYF.

The sample holds a few counts of this clone. This rearrangement joins TRBV7-2 to TRBJ1-5, with 9 bases that match TRBD1. Germline V gene lookup returns CDR1 SGHTA and CDR2 FQGNSA. Unmatched junction bases numbered 4, after V lost 2 bases and J lost 5 bases. The CDR3 length is 15 residues. The CDR3 sequence: CASSLHGQGYQPQHF. The CDR3 DNA reads as TGTGCCAGCAGCTTACACGGACAGGGGTATCAGCCCCAGCATTTT.

Details on this clone: A junction end diverges from the germline sequence, so it may reflect a read error. This chain connects TRBV4-1 to TRBJ2-3, with 9 bases that match TRBD2. Looked up from germline, CDR1 is MGHRA and CDR2 is YSYEKL. This CDR3 has 16 amino acids. This CDR3 reads CASREQGGRVTYTQYF. Here the CDR3 DNA reads TGCGCCAGCAGAGAACAAGGCGGGAGGGTCACATATACGCAGTATTTT.

J is TRBJ2-7 and V is TRBV27, with a tentative D call TRBD2 (5 bases). The CDR3 loop spans 14 amino acids. Trimming took off 5 bases at V and 5 bases at J, with 16 bases between the two ends. Germline loops: CDR1 MNHEY, CDR2 SMNVEV (reference sequence). The CDR3 region has the DNA TGTGCCAGCAGTGCCTACGCCGGACTTAACGAGCAGTACTTC. Protein sequence: CASSAYAGLNEQYF.

The chain has TRBV7-2 and TRBJ2-7; 8 bases are a match to TRBD2. J lost 2 bases, V lost 1 base, and 4 bases had no gene match. The CDR3 totals 15 residues. Germline values: CDR1 SGHTA, CDR2 FQGNSA. The CDR3 region is CASSLVAGTAYEQYF. The CDR3 DNA sequence: TGTGCCAGCAGCTTAGTAGCGGGAACCGCCTACGAGCAGTACTTC.

This clone was picked up one time. The chain joins TRBV6-4 to TRBJ1-2; D possibly corresponds to TRBD1 (5 bases). Germline-derived CDR1 and CDR2 are MRHNA and SNTAGT. The CDR3 is 16 amino acids. Between the trimmed V and J ends, which lost 4 bases and 4 bases, there was a span of 19 bases. The CDR3 coding sequence is TGTGCCAGCAGTGTATCCTCTGGGACGCGAGGCTATGGCTACACCTTC. This codes for CASSVSSGTRGYGYTF.

J is TRBJ1-2 and V is TRBV11-2; weak D call: TRBD1 (6 bases). The CDR3 has 13 residues. Trimming took off 1 base at V and 6 bases at J, with 9 bases between the two ends. CDR1 is SGHAT, CDR2 FQNNGV, per germline. In DNA, the CDR3 is TGTGCCAGCAGCTTAGCTGGGGGCAATGGCTACACCTTC. Its translation: CASSLAGGNGYTF.

The chain links TRBV6-1 to TRBJ2-1; 7 nucleotides match TRBD1. Germline V gives CDR1 MNHNS, CDR2 SASEGT. This CDR3 has 18 residues. J gave up 0 bases and V 0 bases, and 8 bases lay outside the gene matches. As DNA, the CDR3 is TGTGCCAGCAGTGAAGCCACAGGGGCGGCGAGCTCCTACAATGAGCAGTTCTTC. It specifies CASSEATGAASSYNEQFF.

The chain combines TRBV9 with TRBJ2-5; D tentatively reads TRBD1 or TRBD2 (6 bases each). The germline V gene encodes CDR1 SGDLS and CDR2 YYNGEE. The CDR3 spans 15 residues. V dropped 2 bases and J dropped 1 base, with 12 bases sitting between them. This CDR3 is CASSVRPGAQETQYF. The CDR3 DNA follows: TGTGCCAGCAGCGTTCGACCGGGGGCCCAAGAGACCCAGTACTTC.

J is TRBJ1-5 and V is TRBV28, with 9 bases matching TRBD1. Trimming removed 8 bases from V and 6 bases from J; junction bases left unmatched: 11. This CDR3 region has 15 residues. From germline, CDR1 is MDHEN and CDR2 SYDVKM. The CDR3 spells CASCSGTGNGQPQHF. The CDR3 DNA reads TGTGCCAGCTGTTCCGGGACAGGGAATGGTCAGCCCCAGCATTTT.

The chain carries TRBV9 and TRBJ2-7; TRBD2 matches at 7 bases. With 0 bases clipped from V and 3 bases from J, the junction kept 9 bases outside the gene matches. The CDR3 runs 16 residues. CDR1 is SGDLS and CDR2 is YYNGEE in the germline V gene. The CDR3: CASSVAGGGASYEQYF. The CDR3 DNA reads as TGTGCCAGCAGCGTAGCCGGGGGAGGGGCTAGCTACGAGCAGTACTTC.

The chain has TRBV27 and TRBJ2-7; a possible D gene is TRBD2 (5 bases). The CDR3 has 13 residues. V lost 0 bases and J 7 bases, leaving 10 bases between the germline ends. Germline lookup yields CDR1 MNHEY and CDR2 SMNVEV (reference sequence). CDR3 residues: CASSLSRGNEQYF. The CDR3 coding sequence is TGTGCCAGCAGTTTATCGAGAGGGAATGAGCAGTACTTC.

The chain carries TRBV11-1 and TRBJ2-5; 8 bases map to TRBD2. V gave up 3 bases and J gave up 4 bases; unmatched junction bases: 7. Per the germline V gene, CDR1 is SGHAT and CDR2 is FQDESV (reference sequence). The CDR3 sequence is 15 residues long. The CDR3 sequence: CASSFSGDWTETQYF. The CDR3 coding sequence is TGTGCCAGCAGCTTTAGCGGGGATTGGACAGAGACCCAGTACTTC.